Following are 22 T cell receptor beta chains from one sample sequenced in a study of OX40 agonist ivuxolimab in advanced cancers. Sequencing used immunoSEQ multiplex PCR; TCRdb keeps in-frame clones, though not all of them. The sample holds 35,000 to 45,000 clones, 70% to 85% seen once. The specimen comprised CD4+ or CD8+ T cells sorted from blood, sampled in a trial of the OX40 agonist ivuxolimab. The receptors shown here come from an adult with an advanced solid tumor such as melanoma, head and neck, liver or kidney cancer.

This chain uses TRBV27 with TRBJ2-5; TRBD2 matches 9 bases. The J segment lost 2 bases and the V segment lost 6 bases, leaving 10 bases of the junction unmatched. There are 16 residues in the CDR3. The germline V gene encodes CDR1 MNHEY and CDR2 SMNVEV (reference sequence). The CDR3 region has the DNA TGTGCCAGCAGCGCGGGGGGGGGCTGGCAGCAAGAGACCCAGTACTTC. This gives the protein CASSAGGGWQQETQYF.

This clone was seen only a few times. The chain joins TRBV7-9 to TRBJ2-7, with D tentatively TRBD1 (5 bases). The CDR3 contains 12 residues. Germline V gene data show CDR1 as SEHNR and CDR2 as FQNEAQ (reference sequence). The V and J ends lost 5 bases and 3 bases respectively, with 8 bases between them. DNA of the CDR3: TGTGCCAGCAGCACAGGTCTCTACGAGCAGTACTTC. This sequence encodes CASSTGLYEQYF.

The chain employs TRBV5-5 and TRBJ2-7; D is uncertain. CDR3 length: 14 residues. V lost 4 bases, J lost 5 bases, and 16 bases lay in between. Per the germline V gene, CDR1 is SGHKS and CDR2 is YYEKEE (reference sequence). This CDR3 reads CASSLPNPGHEQYF. CDR3 coding DNA: TGTGCCAGCAGCCTGCCAAATCCCGGACACGAGCAGTACTTC.

This chain connects TRBV11-3 to TRBJ1-2, with D perhaps TRBD1 (5 bases). Trimming took 5 bases from V and 7 from J, leaving 14 bases between them. CDR1 is SGHNT and CDR2 is YENEEA in the germline V gene. This CDR3 is built from 13 residues. The CDR3 sequence: CASSAGSGGGYTF. The CDR3 DNA reads as TGTGCCAGCAGCGCAGGCTCGGGGGGTGGCTACACCTTC.

This chain links TRBV7-2 with TRBJ1-4; 7 bases align to TRBD1. The CDR3 totals 17 residues. J gave up 5 bases and V 0 bases, and 9 bases lay outside the gene matches. CDR1 SGHTA and CDR2 FQGNSA come from the germline V gene. Written as DNA, the CDR3 is TGTGCCAGCAGCTTAGCGGTCTGGACAGGCGGCAATGAAAAACTGTTTTTT. Translating gives CASSLAVWTGGNEKLFF.

The gene calls are TRBV30 and TRBJ2-5, with 12 bases fitting TRBD2. CDR3 size: 15 residues. V lost 2 bases, J lost 2 bases, and 3 bases stayed unmatched. Germline lookup yields CDR1 GTSNPN and CDR2 SVGIG (reference sequence). The CDR3 here is CAWSRLAGEQETQYF. CDR3 DNA sequence: TGTGCCTGGAGTCGACTAGCGGGAGAACAAGAGACCCAGTACTTC.

The rearrangement uses TRBV27 and TRBJ2-7, with TRBD1 matching 8 bases. CDR3 length: 13 residues. Per the germline V gene, CDR1 is MNHEY and CDR2 is SMNVEV (reference sequence). Unmatched junction bases numbered 5, after V lost 8 bases and J lost 2 bases. The CDR3 nucleotides are TGTGCCAGCCAGGGGGCAGGGGCCTACGAGCAGTACTTC. As protein: CASQGAGAYEQYF.

The chain recombines TRBV7-2 with TRBJ2-3; D gene ambiguous. This CDR3 is 17 amino acids long. Germline CDR1 reads SGHTA; CDR2 reads FQGNSA. V lost 4 bases to trimming and J lost 0 bases, with 17 bases between them. CDR3 in DNA: TGTGCCAGCAGCTCAGTACCCGACGGCGCTAGCACAGATACGCAGTATTTT. Translated: CASSSVPDGASTDTQYF.

The sample holds a few counts of this clone. V and J are TRBV7-2 and TRBJ2-7, with TRBD2 identical over 11 bases. Germline V lookup: CDR1 SGHTA, CDR2 FQGNSA. J was trimmed by 4 bases and V by 0 bases; bases with no gene match: 5. The CDR3 extends over 16 amino acids. This CDR3 reads CASSLATGTSGYEQYF. CDR3 DNA: TGTGCCAGCAGCTTAGCCACCGGGACTAGCGGTTACGAGCAGTACTTC. Looking up the rest from reference TRBV7-2 and TRBJ2-7 gives the full variable domain: GAGVSQSPSNKVTEKGKDVELRCDPISGHTALYWYRQSLGQGLEFLIYFQGNSAPDKSGLPSDRFSAERTGGSVSTLTIQRTQQEDSAVYLCASSLATGTSGYEQYFGPGTRLTVT.

J is TRBJ2-7 and V is TRBV4-3; TRBD2 might be the D (6 bases). The V gene lost 4 bases and the J gene lost 2 bases, with 12 bases spanning the gap. The CDR3 totals 14 residues. In germline, CDR1 is LGHNA, CDR2 YSLEER. As DNA, the CDR3 is TGCGCCAGCAGCCCCGGGGTAGCGGCCTACGAGCAGTACTTC. This gives the protein CASSPGVAAYEQYF.

The V gene is TRBV30, the J gene TRBJ2-2; 9 bases are a match to TRBD2. Trimming removed 2 bases from V and 5 bases from J; junction bases left unmatched: 9. CDR3 length equals 16 residues. Germline CDR1 and CDR2: GTSNPN and SVGIG (reference sequence). CDR3 amino acids: CAWSWGRGRGTGELFF. The CDR3 DNA reads as TGTGCCTGGAGTTGGGGTCGCGGGAGGGGGACCGGGGAGCTGTTTTTT.

The chain carries TRBV7-9 and TRBJ1-1, with no clear D. There are 13 residues in the CDR3. The V gene's germline CDR1 is SEHNR and CDR2 FQNEAQ (reference sequence). Trimming left V 4 bases short and J 0 bases short, with 6 bases between. In nucleotides, the CDR3 is TGTGCCAGCAGCTATGGAATGAACACTGAAGCTTTCTTT. Amino acids: CASSYGMNTEAFF. The whole variable domain, remainder taken from reference TRBV7-9 and TRBJ1-1, is DTGVSQNPRHKITKRGQNVTFRCDPISEHNRLYWYRQTLGQGPEFLTYFQNEAQLEKSRLLSDRFSAERPKGSFSTLEIQRTEQGDSAMYLCASSYGMNTEAFFGQGTRLTVV.

This chain joins TRBV11-2 and TRBJ2-5, with 10 bases fitting TRBD2. Germline CDR1 is SGHAT and CDR2 is FQNNGV. The CDR3 has 15 amino acids. V was pared by 3 bases and J by 2 bases, with 3 bases of the junction left unmatched. The CDR3 spells CASSFRAGGQETQYF. In DNA, the CDR3 is TGTGCCAGCAGCTTTAGAGCGGGGGGGCAAGAGACCCAGTACTTC.

V gene TRBV29-1 combines with J gene TRBJ2-7; D unresolved. CDR1 SQVTM and CDR2 ANQGSEA come from the germline V gene. V was cut by 8 bases and J by 5 bases, with 16 bases left in between. The CDR3 length is 12 residues. The CDR3 DNA reads as TGCAGCATTAGGACGGTTGGGAACGAGCAGTACTTC. It translates to CSIRTVGNEQYF.

The V call is TRBV25-1, the J call TRBJ2-1; 9 bases line up with TRBD1. CDR3 length: 16 amino acids. The germline CDR1 and CDR2 sequences are MGHDK and SYGVNS. The V and J ends lost 1 base and 7 bases, in that order; junction bases with no gene match: 8. The CDR3 loop is CASSESGQGGWNEQFF. The CDR3 nucleotides read TGTGCCAGCAGTGAATCGGGACAGGGTGGATGGAATGAGCAGTTCTTC.

The V and J genes are TRBV4-2 and TRBJ1-6; 7 bases align to TRBD1. Germline V gives CDR1 LGHNA, CDR2 YNFKEQ. Losses at the gene ends were 6 bases for V and 9 bases for J; bases not matched to a gene: 11. The CDR3 is made up of 15 amino acids. The CDR3 reads CASSQGVSSSSPLHF. DNA of the CDR3: TGTGCCAGCAGTCAGGGGGTCAGCAGTAGTTCACCCCTCCACTTT.

This chain joins TRBV19 and TRBJ2-5, with 7 bases that match TRBD2. The CDR3 loop spans 11 amino acids. The germline V gene encodes CDR1 LNHDA and CDR2 SQIVND (reference sequence). CDR3 in DNA: TGTGCATCGGCTAGCGGAGAGACCCAGTACTTC. This encodes CASASGETQYF.

This chain links TRBV25-1 with TRBJ2-7, with a tentative D call TRBD2 (7 bases). The CDR3 has 16 residues. Germline V lookup: CDR1 MGHDK, CDR2 SYGVNS. V lost 0 bases and J lost 5, with 17 bases in between. CDR3 sequence (DNA): TGTGCCAGCAGTGAATATGGAGGGGGAGGGGCGGACGAGCAGTACTTC. It codes for CASSEYGGGGADEQYF.

This rearrangement joins TRBV11-1 to TRBJ1-2; D uncertain. The germline V gene encodes CDR1 SGHAT and CDR2 FQDESV (reference sequence). This CDR3 region has 12 residues. Trimming stripped 4 bases from V and 4 bases from J, with 7 bases between. CDR3 nucleotides: TGTGCCAGCAGCTCGGCGGGCTATGGCTACACCTTC. It yields the protein CASSSAGYGYTF.

The V call is TRBV5-1, the J call TRBJ1-1, with unresolved D. The CDR3 extends over 16 amino acids. V lost 4 bases, J lost 1 base, and 17 bases lay in between. Looked up from germline, CDR1 is SGHRS and CDR2 is YFSETQ. Here the CDR3 DNA reads TGCGCCAGCAGCCCCCAAGTAGGAGGGAAGAACACTGAAGCTTTCTTT. Amino acids: CASSPQVGGKNTEAFF.

This chain links TRBV5-1 with TRBJ1-3, with 7 bases lining up with TRBD1. CDR1 and CDR2 (germline): SGHRS, YFSETQ. CDR3 length equals 16 residues. Germline trimming cut 4 bases from V and 0 bases from J; bases unmatched to any gene: 7. The CDR3 nucleotides read TGCGCCAGCAGCCCAGGGGACAGCGCCTCTGGAAACACCATATATTTT. It is translated as CASSPGDSASGNTIYF.

This clone was seen a few times. This chain connects TRBV28 to TRBJ2-3; 7 bases are shared with TRBD1. Losses at the gene ends were 6 bases for V and 4 bases for J; bases not matched to a gene: 22. Germline loops: CDR1 MDHEN, CDR2 SYDVKM. CDR3 length: 19 amino acids. CDR3 in amino acids: CASSPHGQGVNSPPDTQYF. CDR3 nucleotide sequence: TGTGCCAGCAGCCCCCACGGGCAGGGGGTAAATTCCCCCCCAGATACGCAGTATTTT.